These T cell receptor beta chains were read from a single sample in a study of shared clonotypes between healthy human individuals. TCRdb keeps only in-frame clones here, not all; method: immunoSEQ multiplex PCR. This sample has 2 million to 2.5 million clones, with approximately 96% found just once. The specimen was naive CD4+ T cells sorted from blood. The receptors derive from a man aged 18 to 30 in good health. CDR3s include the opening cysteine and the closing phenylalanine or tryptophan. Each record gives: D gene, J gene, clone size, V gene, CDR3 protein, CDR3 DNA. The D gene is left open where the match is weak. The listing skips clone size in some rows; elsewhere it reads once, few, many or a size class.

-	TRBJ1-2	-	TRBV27	CASSLRGGYGYTF	TGTGCCAGCAGTTTAAGGGGAGGCTATGGCTACACCTTC
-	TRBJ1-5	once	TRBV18	CASSPSRGQPQHF	TGTGCCAGCTCACCGAGTCGGGGGCAGCCCCAGCATTTT
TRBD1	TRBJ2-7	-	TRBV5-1	CASSLDLWTGVHEQYF	TGCGCCAGCAGCCTGGACCTTTGGACAGGGGTGCACGAGCAGTACTTC
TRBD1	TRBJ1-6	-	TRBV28	CASSLARGLNNSPLHF	TGTGCCAGCAGTTTGGCCAGGGGGCTGAATAATTCACCCCTCCACTTT
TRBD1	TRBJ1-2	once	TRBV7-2	CASSRRDRGLGYTF	TGTGCCAGCAGCCGTCGGGACAGGGGACTTGGCTACACCTTC
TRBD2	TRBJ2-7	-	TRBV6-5	CASSYSRTSGTYEQYF	TGTGCCAGCAGTTACTCAAGAACTAGCGGGACCTACGAGCAGTACTTC
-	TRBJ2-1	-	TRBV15	CATSRDQGPYNEQFF	TGTGCCACCAGCAGAGATCAGGGCCCATACAATGAGCAGTTCTTC
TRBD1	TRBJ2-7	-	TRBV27	CASSFGTVPYEQYF	TGTGCCAGCAGTTTCGGGACAGTCCCCTACGAGCAGTACTTC
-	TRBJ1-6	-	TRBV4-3	CASSQDWQKRGINSPLHF	TGCGCCAGCAGCCAAGATTGGCAGAAACGAGGAATTAACTCACCCCTCCACTTT
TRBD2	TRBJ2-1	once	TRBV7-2	CASSFSSGRAYNEQFF	TGTGCCAGCAGCTTCTCTAGCGGGAGGGCCTACAATGAGCAGTTCTTC
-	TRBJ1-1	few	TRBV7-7	CASSLAQYTEAFF	TGTGCTAGCAGCTTAGCGCAGTACACTGAAGCTTTCTTT